The clone carrying this TCR beta chain appeared many times. Antigen: not known. TCRdb itself ran the PCR reads through MiXCR, one entry per CDR3 protein. The sample comprises about 640,000 distinct CDR3 sequences, 15% to 20% of which are singletons, and under 0.95% rests with the top ten. This specimen belongs to a study of molecular identifiers for immune sequencing clone quantification. Study-level results: Over 97% of effector molecules, but under 1% in naive cells, were held by clones with more than 20 RNA copies.

Per the germline V gene, CDR1 is SGDLS and CDR2 is YYNGEE. Trimming took off 3 bases at V and 6 bases at J, with 9 bases between the two ends. CDR3 length: 12 amino acids. Source material for naive CD8 libraries was roughly 20,000 to 1,100,000 sorted cells, with 10%, 30% or 50% RNA. Sorting isolated naive CD8 T cells as CD8+CD4-CCR7+CD45RA+ events. The V and J genes are TRBV9 and TRBJ1-1, with D maybe TRBD1 (5 bases). The specimen sequenced was naive CD8+ T cells from blood, with Jurkat cell RNA spiked in. Subset denoted: FACS-sorted CD8+CD4-CCR7+CD45RA+ naive T cells. The TCR sequence derives from a human donor in good health. Some libraries in this study had Jurkat cell RNA spiked in. CDR3 DNA sequence: TGTGCCAGCAGCGGGGGGGAGCCTGAAGCTTTCTTT. Translating gives CASSGGEPEAFF.